The 20 T cell receptor beta chains given below trace back to one sample, sequenced in a study of blood T cell repertoires in COVID-19 (dated by TCRdb to about 2020). Library preparation was by the immunoSEQ multiplex PCR assay. Here the immuneACCESS table is served through TCRdb, limited to in-frame sequences with V and J called. Missing clones are a known gap in these copies; in checked studies unresolved V genes cover under half, and the rest lacks a known reason. Present in this sample are more than 300,000 clones, about 92% of which were seen just once. The ten most abundant clones make up less than 20% of the sample. The sample comprised PBMCs or T cells enriched from blood (not recorded which). These receptors originate from a woman in her twenties or thirties who had recovered from COVID-19.

This chain joins TRBV6-5 and TRBJ1-4; D is possibly TRBD1 (5 bases). The CDR3 has 14 amino acids. Germline V gene data show CDR1 as MNHEY and CDR2 as SVGAGI. V shed 6 bases and J shed 5 bases, with 13 bases lying between them. CDR3 loop: CASRPGGGNEKLFF. In DNA, the CDR3 is TGTGCCAGCAGGCCGGGGGGTGGAAATGAAAAACTGTTTTTT.

The V gene is TRBV20-1, the J gene TRBJ2-3, with D uncertain. The CDR3 covers 11 residues. The germline V and J ends were trimmed by 5 bases and 5 bases, with 8 bases remaining between them. Germline V gene sequence: CDR1 DFQATT, CDR2 SNEGSKA (reference sequence). The chain's CDR3 is CSAPRQDTQYF. The CDR3 bases are TGCAGTGCTCCTCGACAAGATACGCAGTATTTT.

The gene calls are TRBV5-4 and TRBJ1-1, with 8 bases that match TRBD1. This CDR3 contains 14 residues. Germline V CDR1 and CDR2: SGHNT, YYREEE (reference sequence). Trimming cost V 4 bases and J 4 bases; bases outside gene matches: 6. The DNA of the CDR3 is TGTGCCAGCAGCCCCGGACAGGGCTTCACTGAAGCTTTCTTT. It yields the protein CASSPGQGFTEAFF.

This rearrangement joins TRBV19 to TRBJ1-2, with D perhaps TRBD1 (6 bases). V was pared by 5 bases and J by 4 bases, with 17 bases between. In germline, CDR1 is LNHDA, CDR2 SQIVND (reference sequence). The CDR3 runs to 15 residues. CDR3 loop: CASSAKQGLLYGYTF. CDR3 nucleotide sequence: TGTGCCAGTAGTGCGAAACAGGGCCTCCTCTATGGCTACACCTTC.

The chain carries TRBV1 and TRBJ2-5; the table's D call, TRBD2, has no DNA check behind it. TRBV1 is an annotated pseudogene. The CDR3 runs 16 residues. The CDR3 nucleotides are TGCACCAGCAGCTCCAGACTAGCGGGGGCCCAAGAGACCCAGTACTTC. Its protein is CTSSSRLAGAQETQYF.

V gene TRBV7-3 combines with J gene TRBJ2-6; D possibly corresponds to TRBD2 (5 bases). Germline lookup yields CDR1 SGHTA and CDR2 FQGTGA. The ends were cut back, 2 bases at V and 0 bases at J, with 11 bases in the middle. The CDR3 sequence is 17 residues long. The CDR3 DNA reads TGTGCCAGCAGCTTAGGAGGAAAGAGCTCTGGGGCCAACGTCCTGACTTTC. Translation gives CASSLGGKSSGANVLTF.

The CDR3 protein is CASSAFSGSIADTQYF. DNA for the CDR3: TGTGCCAGCAGTGCTTTTAGCGGGAGTATCGCAGATACGCAGTATTTT. J is TRBJ2-3 and V is TRBV6-1, with 9 bases lining up with TRBD2. Losses at the gene ends were 4 bases for V and 4 bases for J; bases not matched to a gene: 9. Germline V gene data show CDR1 as MNHNS and CDR2 as SASEGT. This CDR3 region has 16 residues.

The chain joins TRBV24-1 to TRBJ2-5; a possible D gene is TRBD2 (5 bases). The CDR3 length is 16 residues. The V end was cut by 3 bases, the J end by 0 bases, with 13 bases between. From germline, CDR1 is KGHDR and CDR2 SFDVKD. The CDR3 sequence is CATSDPSAGDQETQYF. CDR3 DNA sequence: TGTGCCACCAGTGATCCATCGGCCGGGGACCAAGAGACCCAGTACTTC.

This chain links TRBV4-2 with TRBJ1-6; D perhaps matches TRBD1 (6 bases). With 2 bases removed from V and 2 bases from J, the gap between germline ends came to 13 bases. Germline assignment: CDR1 LGHNA and CDR2 YNFKEQ. The CDR3 length is 17 residues. CDR3 sequence: CASSQWLQGTYNSPLHF. As DNA, the CDR3 is TGTGCCAGCAGCCAATGGTTACAGGGAACCTATAATTCACCCCTCCACTTT.

This chain uses TRBV3-1 (or the pseudogene TRBV3-2) with TRBJ1-5, with unresolved D. Germline lookup yields CDR1 LGHDT and CDR2 YNNKEL (reference sequence). This CDR3 has 13 residues. V gave up 0 bases and J gave up 4 bases, with 4 bases separating them. The CDR3 region has the DNA TGTGCCAGCAGCCAAGACACTAATCAGCCCCAGCATTTT. This gives the protein CASSQDTNQPQHF.

The V and J genes are TRBV7-2 and TRBJ2-1; 7 positions match TRBD1. The CDR3 totals 11 residues. The germline gives CDR1 SGHTA, CDR2 FQGNSA. The J segment lost 13 bases and the V segment lost 3 bases, leaving 3 bases of the junction unmatched. The DNA for the CDR3 is TGTGCCAGCAGCTTCGACAGGGATCAGTTCTTC. It translates to CASSFDRDQFF.

This clone was counted a single time. The chain's CDR3 is CASSPGQRRTGELFF. DNA of the CDR3: TGTGCCAGCAGCCCAGGACAGCGGAGGACCGGGGAGCTGTTTTTT. The V call is TRBV7-2, the J call TRBJ2-2; D perhaps matches TRBD1 (6 bases). The CDR3 consists of 15 residues. The germline V gene encodes CDR1 SGHTA and CDR2 FQGNSA. Trimming pared 5 bases from V and 5 bases from J, leaving 15 bases between.

The chain has TRBV6-5 and TRBJ2-3, with a tentative D call TRBD2 (6 bases). V lost 6 bases and J lost 0, with 13 bases in between. CDR1 MNHEY and CDR2 SVGAGI come from the germline V gene. The CDR3 is made up of 15 amino acids. In DNA form, the CDR3 reads TGTGCCAGCAGCCGACTAGTCTCTAGCACAGATACGCAGTATTTT. Protein product: CASSRLVSSTDTQYF.

The rearrangement links TRBV29-1 to TRBJ2-2; tentative D call: TRBD2 (5 bases). Germline loops: CDR1 SQVTM, CDR2 ANQGSEA. CDR3 length: 16 amino acids. V was shortened by 0 bases and J by 0 bases, with 11 bases between the two germline ends. The CDR3 DNA follows: TGCAGCGTTGAAGAAAGAATAGCGTCGAACACCGGGGAGCTGTTTTTT. Amino acids: CSVEERIASNTGELFF.

The chain carries TRBV18 and TRBJ1-3; D not certain. V was shortened by 1 base and J by 4 bases, with 14 bases between the two germline ends. Germline values: CDR1 KGHSH, CDR2 LQKENI. The length of the CDR3 is 16 residues. CDR3: CASSPLGEGAGNTIYF. The CDR3 DNA sequence: TGTGCCAGCTCACCACTCGGTGAGGGAGCCGGAAACACCATATATTTT.

The CDR3 DNA reads as TGTGCCAGCAGCTCGGAGCAGATTAGACCAGATACGCAGTATTTT. Translation: CASSSEQIRPDTQYF. The V and J genes are TRBV5-5 and TRBJ2-3; no firm D call. Germline CDR1 SGHKS, CDR2 YYEKEE (reference sequence). Trimming pared 3 bases from V and 4 bases from J, leaving 15 bases between. This CDR3 spans 15 amino acids.

Of note for this clone: A read error may produce the germline difference seen at one junction end. This chain's CDR3 is CASSTGQGPYEQYF. The CDR3 DNA is TGTGCTAGCAGCACCGGACAGGGGCCCTACGAGCAGTACTTC. The rearrangement uses TRBV7-7 and TRBJ2-7; 9 nucleotides agree with TRBD1. This CDR3 has 14 residues. Germline loops: CDR1 SSHAT, CDR2 FNYEAQ (reference sequence). Using reference TRBV7-7 and TRBJ2-7 for the parts outside the CDR3, the full variable domain is GAGVSQSPRYKVTKRGQDVTLRCDPISSHATLYWYQQALGQGPEFLTYFNYEAQPDKSGLPSDRFSAERPEGSISTLTIQRTEQRDSAMYRCASSTGQGPYEQYFGPGTRLTVT.

This sequence joins TRBV9 and TRBJ2-5; 9 bases are a match to TRBD1. CDR1 is SGDLS and CDR2 is YYNGEE in the germline V gene. The CDR3 covers 15 residues. Trimming removed 5 bases from V and 1 base from J; junction bases left unmatched: 6. This CDR3 is CASSPGTGPQETQYF. CDR3 DNA sequence: TGTGCCAGCAGTCCCGGGACAGGGCCCCAAGAGACCCAGTACTTC.

The J gene is TRBJ1-1, the V gene TRBV5-5; a weak D match, TRBD1 (5 bases). Between the trimmed V and J ends, which lost 4 bases and 5 bases, there was a span of 18 bases. The CDR3 runs to 15 residues. Looked up from germline, CDR1 is SGHKS and CDR2 is YYEKEE (reference sequence). The CDR3 nucleotides are TGTGCCAGCAGCCTCATGGGGGGAGGCGAGACTGAAGCTTTCTTT. Protein sequence: CASSLMGGGETEAFF.

The J gene is TRBJ2-1, the V gene TRBV7-2, with D possibly TRBD2 on 5 matching bases. Germline V gene sequence: CDR1 SGHTA, CDR2 FQGNSA. Deletions cut 5 bases from V and 8 bases from J, with 16 bases between. The CDR3 has 14 residues. The CDR3 nucleotides read TGTGCCAGCAGCGCCACTAGGTCGGGCTATGAGCAGTTCTTC. It is translated as CASSATRSGYEQFF.